The 5 T cell receptor beta chains below were found in one sample sequenced in a study of T-cell memory formation after mild COVID-19. TCRdb redid the calling of the 5' RACE reads with MiXCR, one entry per CDR3 protein. The sample lists fewer than 550,000 distinct CDR3 sequences; roughly 20% were seen once. The sample comprised PBMCs or a T cell subset sorted from them (not recorded which). The source of these receptors is an adult woman who had mild COVID-19 (a few samples of this study predate the infection). Cell type and time point are not known.

The chain joins TRBV12-3 or TRBV12-4 to TRBJ2-7; TRBD2 aligns across 7 bases. V shed 3 bases, J shed 6 bases, and the junction held 2 bases outside the gene matches. The CDR3 covers 12 residues. The CDR3 loop reads CASSFGGSEQYF. The CDR3 bases are TGTGCCAGCAGTTTCGGCGGGAGCGAGCAGTACTTC.

This clonotype was observed at least ten times. The rearrangement links TRBV5-1 to TRBJ2-5; tentative D call: TRBD2 (7 bases). Germline V gives CDR1 SGHRS, CDR2 YFSETQ. The V end was cut by 2 bases, the J end by 1 base, with 15 bases between. CDR3 size: 16 residues. The CDR3 bases are TGCGCCAGCAGCTTCAATGGGGGGGCTCCCCAAGAGACCCAGTACTTC. The encoded protein is CASSFNGGAPQETQYF.

Many counts were recorded for this clonotype. The chain links TRBV11-3 to TRBJ2-2; TRBD2 matches at 9 bases. Germline lookup yields CDR1 SGHNT and CDR2 YENEEA. Trimming at V came to 5 bases and at J to 5 bases, leaving 3 bases not matched to a gene. This CDR3 contains 14 residues. This CDR3 is CASSPSGRTGELFF. In DNA, the CDR3 is TGTGCCAGCAGCCCCAGCGGGAGGACCGGGGAGCTGTTTTTT.

For the CDR3, the DNA is TGTGCCACCAGTGACTCGGAGGGGGGGTGGAACAATCAGCCCCAGCATTTT. As protein: CATSDSEGGWNNQPQHF. V and J are TRBV24-1 and TRBJ1-5; possible D gene TRBD1, 6 bases. Trimming cost V 4 bases and J 3 bases, with 18 bases left between them. The CDR3 runs to 17 residues. Per germline, CDR1 KGHDR and CDR2 SFDVKD.

The sample holds a few counts of this clonotype. The CDR3 DNA reads TGTGCCAGTAGTATACGGGGAGGAGCTTTCTTT. The encoded protein is CASSIRGGAFF. This sequence joins TRBV19 and TRBJ1-1; no clear D. The CDR3 covers 11 residues. The germline V gene has CDR1 LNHDA and CDR2 SQIVND (reference sequence). The ends were cut back, 2 bases at V and 10 bases at J, with 8 bases in the middle.